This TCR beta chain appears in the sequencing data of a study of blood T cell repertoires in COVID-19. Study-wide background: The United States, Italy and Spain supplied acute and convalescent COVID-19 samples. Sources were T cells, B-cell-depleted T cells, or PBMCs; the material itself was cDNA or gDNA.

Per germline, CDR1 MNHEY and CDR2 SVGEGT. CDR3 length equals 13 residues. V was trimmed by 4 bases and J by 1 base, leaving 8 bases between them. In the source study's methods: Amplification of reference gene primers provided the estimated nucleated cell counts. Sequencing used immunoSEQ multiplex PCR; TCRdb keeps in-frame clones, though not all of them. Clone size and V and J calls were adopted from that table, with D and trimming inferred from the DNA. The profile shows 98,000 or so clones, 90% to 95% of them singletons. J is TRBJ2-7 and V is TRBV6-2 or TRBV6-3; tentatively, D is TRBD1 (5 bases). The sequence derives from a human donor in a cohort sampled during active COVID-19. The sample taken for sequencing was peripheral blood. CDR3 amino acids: CASSWTFSYEQYF. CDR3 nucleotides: TGTGCCAGCAGTTGGACATTTTCCTACGAGCAGTACTTC.